These 5 T cell receptor beta chains were all obtained from the same sample, sequenced in a study of cytomegalovirus exposure and HLA in healthy donors. Libraries were prepared by immunoSEQ multiplex PCR; TCRdb keeps only in-frame clonotypes and omits some of them. The sample consists of around 80,000 clones, 85% to 95% of them appearing once. Sequencing was performed on PBMCs. These TCRs come from a woman between 18 and 29 years old in good health and CMV-seronegative.

The chain employs TRBV5-6 and TRBJ2-3; 9 bases map to TRBD2. CDR1 is SGHDT, CDR2 YYEEEE, per germline. V gave up 6 bases and J gave up 3 bases; unmatched junction bases: 11. The CDR3 is 16 residues long. The CDR3 coding sequence is TGTGCCAGCATCGGTAGCGGGAGCATCCGGACAGATACGCAGTATTTT. Translation: CASIGSGSIRTDTQYF.

This clone was seen just once. The sample carries other DNA sequences with the same CDR3. The rearrangement joins TRBV7-2 to TRBJ1-2; 9 bases fit TRBD1. This CDR3 has 13 residues. Per germline, CDR1 SGHTA and CDR2 FQGNSA. The V and J ends lost 5 bases and 3 bases, in that order; junction bases with no gene match: 1. CDR3 nucleotides: TGTGCCAGCAGCCGGGACAGGGACTATGGCTACACCTTC. This sequence encodes CASSRDRDYGYTF.

This clone was detected once. The chain joins TRBV14 to TRBJ2-2, with 9 bases aligning to TRBD2. With 6 bases clipped from V and 4 bases from J, the junction kept 9 bases outside the gene matches. Germline CDR1 reads SGHDN; CDR2 reads FVKESK. The CDR3 totals 16 residues. CDR3 nucleotide sequence: TGTGCCAGCAGAAGAGCGGGAGGTCTACTCACCGGGGAGCTGTTTTTT. This sequence encodes CASRRAGGLLTGELFF.

J is TRBJ2-5 and V is TRBV27; 7 nucleotides match TRBD2. This CDR3 comprises 13 residues. CDR1 is MNHEY, CDR2 SMNVEV, per germline (reference sequence). V dropped 6 bases and J dropped 7; count of bases not matched to a gene: 8. The CDR3 coding sequence is TGTGCCAGCAGCTGGGGGGGAGAGGGGACCCAGTACTTC. Protein product: CASSWGGEGTQYF.

The J gene is TRBJ2-2, the V gene TRBV11-3, with D possibly TRBD1 on 5 matching bases. Germline V CDR1 and CDR2: SGHNT, YENEEA. Trimming removed 0 bases at V and 0 bases at J, with 8 bases between. CDR3 length: 16 amino acids. CDR3 nucleotide sequence: TGTGCCAGCAGCTTAGACACAGGCCCGAACACCGGGGAGCTGTTTTTT. Its protein is CASSLDTGPNTGELFF.